A single sample is the source of the 30 T cell receptor beta chains below, sequenced in a study of blood T cell repertoires in COVID-19. Clones were read by immunoSEQ multiplex PCR, and TCRdb kept only the in-frame ones, dropping some. The sample records 350,000 to 400,000 clones, about 88% being singletons. The sequencing sample was made of PBMCs or T cells enriched from blood (not recorded which). These receptors originate from a woman younger than 30 who had recovered from COVID-19.

The V call is TRBV7-2, the J call TRBJ2-1, with TRBD1 identical over 7 bases. Losses at the gene ends were 3 bases for V and 7 bases for J; bases not matched to a gene: 9. The CDR3 has 15 amino acids. CDR1 SGHTA and CDR2 FQGNSA come from the germline V gene. The CDR3 DNA reads as TGTGCCAGCAGCTTCGGGACAGTCCAATGGAATGAGCAGTTCTTC. Encoded protein: CASSFGTVQWNEQFF.

The J gene is TRBJ1-1, the V gene TRBV4-2; D is unresolved. CDR3 length: 15 residues. Germline CDR1 reads LGHNA; CDR2 reads YNFKEQ. V was pared by 0 bases and J by 2 bases, with 10 bases between. CDR3 DNA sequence: TGTGCCAGCAGCCAAGACCAGGTACGTAACACTGAAGCTTTCTTT. Translating it yields CASSQDQVRNTEAFF.

The chain is built from TRBV11-2 and TRBJ2-7, with D perhaps matching TRBD2 (5 bases). CDR3 length: 15 residues. Germline CDR1 is SGHAT and CDR2 is FQNNGV. V lost 0 bases, J lost 3 bases, and 12 bases lay in between. CDR3 residues: CASSLDPLANYEQYF. CDR3 bases: TGTGCCAGCAGCTTAGATCCTCTAGCCAACTACGAGCAGTACTTC.

The V gene is TRBV2, the J gene TRBJ1-6; unclear D gene. Germline CDR1 SNHLY, CDR2 FYNNEI. The CDR3 loop spans 15 amino acids. Trimming took 0 bases from V and 4 from J, leaving 7 bases between them. The CDR3 nucleotides read TGTGCCAGCAGTGAAGCAGCGAATTATAATTCACCCCTCCACTTT. Its protein product is CASSEAANYNSPLHF.

This chain joins TRBV3-1 (or the pseudogene TRBV3-2) and TRBJ2-1; 7 positions match TRBD1. Germline loops: CDR1 LGHDT, CDR2 YNNKEL (reference sequence). Trimming took 8 bases from V and 6 from J; bases not matched to a gene: 10. CDR3 length: 14 amino acids. CDR3 amino acids: CASGDRVIGNEQFF. CDR3 sequence (DNA): TGTGCCAGCGGCGACAGGGTAATCGGCAATGAGCAGTTCTTC.

In this sample, this clone turned up once. This chain connects TRBV28 to TRBJ2-7, with D uncertain. This CDR3 is built from 17 residues. V lost 6 bases and J lost 3, with 24 bases in between. The germline V gene encodes CDR1 MDHEN and CDR2 SYDVKM. The CDR3 bases are TGTGCCAGCAGCCCCACTGACTCGGTGTTAGACGTCTACGAGCAGTACTTC. Residues: CASSPTDSVLDVYEQYF.

The chain combines TRBV27 with TRBJ2-7; 7 positions match TRBD2. Trimming took 4 bases from V and 2 from J; bases not matched to a gene: 5. Germline V gene data show CDR1 as MNHEY and CDR2 as SMNVEV (reference sequence). The CDR3 sequence is 14 residues long. CDR3 nucleotides: TGTGCCAGCAGTTATAGACTAGCTCCCTACGAGCAGTACTTC. It specifies CASSYRLAPYEQYF.

This clone was recorded a few times. The chain links TRBV14 to TRBJ1-2, with 8 bases identical to TRBD1. CDR1 and CDR2 from the germline V gene are SGHDN and FVKESK. The CDR3 consists of 16 residues. Unmatched junction bases numbered 8, after V lost 2 bases and J lost 3 bases. DNA of the CDR3: TGTGCCAGCAGCCAAACACCACCGGACAGGGACTATGGCTACACCTTC. Translated: CASSQTPPDRDYGYTF.

CDR3 in amino acids: CATSDLAGGGEQYF. Written as DNA, the CDR3 is TGTGCCACCAGTGATTTGGCAGGGGGCGGAGAGCAGTACTTC. The V call is TRBV24-1, the J call TRBJ2-7, with 8 bases fitting TRBD1. With 0 bases clipped from V and 7 bases from J, the junction kept 4 bases outside the gene matches. Germline CDR1 reads KGHDR; CDR2 reads SFDVKD. The CDR3 loop spans 14 amino acids.

This clone showed up just once. The chain uses TRBV7-3 and TRBJ1-1; D not certain. This CDR3 has 16 residues. V dropped 5 bases and J dropped 0 bases, with 16 bases sitting between them. Germline V gene lookup returns CDR1 SGHTA and CDR2 FQGTGA. The CDR3 protein is CASSPGMSAMNTEAFF. The CDR3 DNA follows: TGTGCCAGCAGCCCGGGGATGAGCGCGATGAACACTGAAGCTTTCTTT.

V gene TRBV10-3 combines with J gene TRBJ1-2, with 10 bases fitting TRBD1. V shed 11 bases and J 5 bases; nucleotides not matched to a gene: 11. This CDR3 spans 14 amino acids. From germline, CDR1 is ENHRY and CDR2 SYGVKD. The CDR3 coding sequence is TGTGCCGCAACGGGACCGGGACAGGGGTATGGCTACACCTTC. This codes for CAATGPGQGYGYTF.

The V and J genes are TRBV4-3 and TRBJ1-1; D remains unclear. This CDR3 contains 20 residues. V was pared by 0 bases and J by 0 bases, with 23 bases between. Per the germline V gene, CDR1 is LGHNA and CDR2 is YSLEER. The CDR3 sequence is CASSQDHNAGLSEVNTEAFF. CDR3 coding DNA: TGCGCCAGCAGCCAAGATCACAATGCCGGACTTTCGGAGGTGAACACTGAAGCTTTCTTT.

V is TRBV6-6 and J is TRBJ2-5; 9 bases match TRBD1. Unmatched junction bases numbered 15, after V lost 5 bases and J lost 2 bases. Germline V gene sequence: CDR1 MNHNY, CDR2 SVGAGI (reference sequence). The CDR3 consists of 18 residues. The CDR3 coding sequence is TGTGCCAGCAGTCCCTGGGACAGGGCGAAACCACCACAAGAGACCCAGTACTTC. Residues: CASSPWDRAKPPQETQYF.

V gene TRBV18 combines with J gene TRBJ1-5; a weak D match, TRBD1 (5 bases). This CDR3 contains 15 residues. Germline assignment: CDR1 KGHSH and CDR2 LQKENI. Trimming pared 0 bases from V and 7 bases from J, leaving 13 bases between. Here the CDR3 reads CASSPPSAGRQPQHF. CDR3 sequence (DNA): TGTGCCAGCTCACCACCGTCGGCAGGGCGGCAGCCCCAGCATTTT. Based on the CDR3 plus reference TRBV18 and TRBJ1-5, the full variable domain is NAGVMQNPRHLVRRRGQEARLRCSPMKGHSHVYWYRQLPEEGLKFMVYLQKENIIDESGMPKERFSAEFPKEGPSILRIQQVVRGDSAAYFCASSPPSAGRQPQHFGDGTRLSIL.

The rearrangement joins TRBV7-2 to TRBJ1-1; 8 positions match TRBD1. J gave up 3 bases and V 1 base, and 7 bases lay outside the gene matches. Germline-derived CDR1 and CDR2 are SGHTA and FQGNSA. This CDR3 is 16 amino acids long. CDR3 DNA: TGTGCCAGCAGCTTAGTTCCGACAGGGGAGGACACTGAAGCTTTCTTT. This codes for CASSLVPTGEDTEAFF.

This CDR3 is CASSWANTGELFF. The CDR3 bases are TGTGCCAGCAGCTGGGCAAACACCGGGGAGCTGTTTTTT. This chain links TRBV7-9 with TRBJ2-2; D is ambiguous. CDR1 and CDR2 from the germline V gene are SEHNR and FQNEAQ (reference sequence). The V end was cut by 4 bases, the J end by 2 bases, with 5 bases between. The CDR3 extends over 13 amino acids. Combining the CDR3 with reference TRBV7-9 and TRBJ2-2 gives the whole variable domain DTGVSQNPRHKITKRGQNVTFRCDPISEHNRLYWYRQTLGQGPEFLTYFQNEAQLEKSRLLSDRFSAERPKGSFSTLEIQRTEQGDSAMYLCASSWANTGELFFGEGSRLTVL.

This chain links TRBV10-3 with TRBJ2-1, with TRBD2 identical over 7 bases. The CDR3 has 16 amino acids. Trimming at V came to 2 bases and at J to 5 bases, leaving 9 bases not matched to a gene. Germline V lookup: CDR1 ENHRY, CDR2 SYGVKD. The CDR3 DNA reads as TGTGCCATCAGTGAGGCGGCCGGACTAGAGAACAATGAGCAGTTCTTC. This encodes CAISEAAGLENNEQFF.

The chain couples TRBV5-1 to TRBJ2-3; tentatively, D is TRBD2 (6 bases). V was cut by 1 base and J by 5 bases, with 14 bases left in between. CDR1 and CDR2 from the germline V gene are SGHRS and YFSETQ. The CDR3 extends over 15 amino acids. CDR3 nucleotides: TGCGCCAGCAGCTTGTCTGACGGGGGAAAAGATACGCAGTATTTT. This sequence encodes CASSLSDGGKDTQYF.

The V gene is TRBV5-8, the J gene TRBJ2-1; a weak D match, TRBD1 (6 bases). Trimming stripped 8 bases from V and 7 bases from J, with 22 bases between. CDR3 length: 15 residues. Germline loops: CDR1 SGHTS, CDR2 YDEGEE. The CDR3, as DNA: TGTGCCAGGAAAACTTCTAGGACAGCTGGGAATGAGCAGTTCTTC. Protein: CARKTSRTAGNEQFF.

This chain links TRBV10-1 with TRBJ1-1, with 9 nucleotides matching TRBD1. The CDR3 runs to 13 residues. The germline gives CDR1 WNHNN, CDR2 SYGVQD (reference sequence). Trimming at V came to 5 bases and at J to 5 bases, leaving 3 bases not matched to a gene. CDR3 coding DNA: TGCGCCAGCAGTAACAGGGGGCTGACTGAAGCTTTCTTT. Translation gives CASSNRGLTEAFF.

The genes are TRBV7-6 and TRBJ1-2, with D perhaps matching TRBD1 (6 bases). Germline CDR1 SGHVS, CDR2 FNYEAQ. V lost 5 bases, J lost 2 bases, and 21 bases lay in between. The CDR3 is 17 residues long. DNA of the CDR3: TGTGCCAGCAGCCCATTGGCCGGGGGGACAACGAACTATGGCTACACCTTC. It is translated as CASSPLAGGTTNYGYTF.

The CDR3 DNA reads as TGTGCCACCATCCGGACAGGGGGCGGGGATGAAAAACTGTTTTTT. This sequence encodes CATIRTGGGDEKLFF. The chain uses TRBV15 and TRBJ1-4; the match to TRBD1 covers 11 bases. Germline V lookup: CDR1 LNHNV, CDR2 YYDKDF (reference sequence). V trimming: 7 bases; J trimming: 6 bases; junction bases outside the gene matches: 7. This CDR3 has 15 amino acids.

This clone occurred once. V and J are TRBV5-1 and TRBJ2-1; TRBD2 aligns across 11 bases. The CDR3 contains 15 residues. In germline, CDR1 is SGHRS, CDR2 YFSETQ. V lost 0 bases and J lost 5; bases outside the gene matches: 1. The CDR3 spells CASSLATSGNNEQFF. Written as DNA, the CDR3 is TGCGCCAGCAGCTTGGCGACTAGCGGGAACAATGAGCAGTTCTTC.

The rearrangement uses TRBV18 and TRBJ1-4, with D possibly matching TRBD1 (6 bases). There are 14 residues in the CDR3. Trimming took 5 bases from V and 8 from J, leaving 15 bases between them. From germline, CDR1 is KGHSH and CDR2 LQKENI. The CDR3 DNA reads TGTGCCAGCTCATCGACAGGAAGAGGCGAAAAACTGTTTTTT. Translating gives CASSSTGRGEKLFF.

The chain links TRBV4-2 to TRBJ1-3, with D maybe TRBD1 (5 bases). Trimming cost V 0 bases and J 3 bases, with 9 bases left between them. There are 15 residues in the CDR3. CDR1 is LGHNA, CDR2 YNFKEQ, per germline. DNA for the CDR3: TGTGCCAGCAGCCAAGAGGGGGGAAATGGAAACACCATATATTTT. Its translation: CASSQEGGNGNTIYF.

This clone has a single count. This chain uses TRBV5-4 with TRBJ2-4; 8 positions agree with TRBD1. Trimming removed 4 bases from V and 2 bases from J; junction bases left unmatched: 8. Germline assignment: CDR1 SGHNT and CDR2 YYREEE (reference sequence). The length of the CDR3 is 16 residues. The CDR3 DNA sequence: TGTGCCAGCAGCCGAACAGGGGGATACACCAAAAACATTCAGTACTTC. As protein: CASSRTGGYTKNIQYF.

The chain is built from TRBV18 and TRBJ1-5; 9 bases are shared with TRBD1. The V segment lost 5 bases and the J segment 13 bases; nucleotides outside the gene matches: 6. Per the germline V gene, CDR1 is KGHSH and CDR2 is LQKENI. CDR3 size: 12 residues. This CDR3 is CASSIGTGSQHF. Here the CDR3 DNA reads TGTGCCAGCTCAATAGGGACAGGGAGTCAGCATTTT.

A single count supports this clone. The chain couples TRBV6-5 to TRBJ1-2; D not resolved. CDR1 and CDR2 from the germline V gene are MNHEY and SVGAGI. This CDR3 comprises 13 residues. V was pared by 4 bases and J by 4 bases, with 10 bases between. The CDR3, as DNA: TGTGCCAGCAGTTTCGCGGAGAGCTATGGCTACACCTTC. Protein: CASSFAESYGYTF.

The J gene is TRBJ1-1, the V gene TRBV5-4, with TRBD1 as a possible D gene (5 bases). CDR1 is SGHNT and CDR2 is YYREEE in the germline V gene (reference sequence). The CDR3 loop spans 15 amino acids. The germline V and J ends were trimmed by 2 bases and 5 bases, with 16 bases remaining between them. In DNA, the CDR3 is TGTGCCAGCAGCTTTATTATGCAGGAGGGGACTGAAGCTTTCTTT. Amino acid sequence: CASSFIMQEGTEAFF.

The chain has TRBV7-8 and TRBJ1-1; 7 bases are a match to TRBD1. Germline V gene sequence: CDR1 SGHVS, CDR2 FQNEAQ. The CDR3 runs to 14 residues. The ends lost 3 bases at V and 4 bases at J; junction bases unmatched: 5. CDR3 sequence reads: CASSLKGAGTEAFF. The CDR3 DNA reads TGTGCCAGCAGCTTGAAGGGGGCGGGCACTGAAGCTTTCTTT.